Listed below are T cell receptor beta chains from one sample, sequenced in a study of blood T cell repertoires in COVID-19. Sequencing used immunoSEQ multiplex PCR; TCRdb keeps in-frame clones, though not all of them. The table lists hundreds of thousands of clones, 87% of them singletons. The specimen sequenced was PBMCs or T cells enriched from blood (not recorded which). These receptors all stem from a woman in her thirties or forties who had recovered from COVID-19. CDR3s include the opening cysteine and the closing phenylalanine or tryptophan. A D gene is named only where the DNA matches it firmly. Clone size is stated in some rows and not others, as once, few, many or a class when expanded.

abundance: .
d_gene: TRBD1
v_gene: TRBV7-9
j_gene: TRBJ2-3
CDR3nt: TGTGCCAGCAGTTTAGCCCGAGGTCCCGGGACAGGTTTCACAGATACGCAGTATTTT
CDR3aa: CASSLARGPGTGFTDTQYF

abundance: once
d_gene: .
v_gene: TRBV9
j_gene: TRBJ2-1
CDR3nt: TGTGCCAGCAGCCAATTTGAGGAGCAGTTCTTC
CDR3aa: CASSQFEEQFF

abundance: .
d_gene: .
v_gene: TRBV19
j_gene: TRBJ1-1
CDR3nt: TGTGCCAGTAGTATAACAGGGCTCACTGAAGCTTTCTTT
CDR3aa: CASSITGLTEAFF

abundance: .
d_gene: TRBD2
v_gene: TRBV5-1
j_gene: TRBJ2-7
CDR3nt: TGCGCCAGCAAGCGGCTAGCGGGAGGGCCAGAGTACGAGCAGTACTTC
CDR3aa: CASKRLAGGPEYEQYF

abundance: .
d_gene: .
v_gene: TRBV5-8
j_gene: TRBJ2-5
CDR3nt: TGTGCCAGCAGCCCGTACCAAGAGACCCAGTACTTC
CDR3aa: CASSPYQETQYF

abundance: .
d_gene: .
v_gene: TRBV14
j_gene: TRBJ1-1
CDR3nt: TGTGCCAGCAGCCAAGACCCAGGGGAGGGGAGCACTGAAGCTTTCTTT
CDR3aa: CASSQDPGEGSTEAFF

abundance: .
d_gene: .
v_gene: TRBV5-5
j_gene: TRBJ2-5
CDR3nt: TGTGCCAGCAGCTTAGGCGGGAAAGAGACCCAGTACTTC
CDR3aa: CASSLGGKETQYF

abundance: .
d_gene: TRBD1
v_gene: TRBV27
j_gene: TRBJ2-5
CDR3nt: TGTGCCAGCAGGGGTAACAGGGGGCGAGGAGAGACCCAGTACTTC
CDR3aa: CASRGNRGRGETQYF

abundance: .
d_gene: TRBD2
v_gene: TRBV9
j_gene: TRBJ2-3
CDR3nt: TGTGCCAGCAGCGTAGGGGGTGGGAGGGATACAGATACGCAGTATTTT
CDR3aa: CASSVGGGRDTDTQYF

abundance: once
d_gene: TRBD1
v_gene: TRBV28
j_gene: TRBJ2-7
CDR3nt: TGTGCCAGCAGTTCCCCCGGGACAGGGGCCTACGAGCAGTACTTC
CDR3aa: CASSSPGTGAYEQYF

abundance: .
d_gene: .
v_gene: TRBV5-6
j_gene: TRBJ2-1
CDR3nt: TGTGCCAGCACGGACACATTACCGAATGAGCAGTTCTTC
CDR3aa: CASTDTLPNEQFF

abundance: .
d_gene: TRBD1
v_gene: TRBV28
j_gene: TRBJ2-6
CDR3nt: TGTGCCACCATCCCCCCCCCGGGACAGGGCGCCTCTGGGGCCAACGTCCTGACTTTC
CDR3aa: CATIPPPGQGASGANVLTF

abundance: .
d_gene: TRBD2
v_gene: TRBV28
j_gene: TRBJ2-3
CDR3nt: TGTGCCAGCAGTTTTGTAGCGGGAGGGCGGACAGATACGCAGTATTTT
CDR3aa: CASSFVAGGRTDTQYF

abundance: .
d_gene: TRBD1
v_gene: TRBV2
j_gene: TRBJ2-1
CDR3nt: TGTGCCAGCAGTGCGGACAGGCGCTCCAATGAGCAGTTCTTC
CDR3aa: CASSADRRSNEQFF

abundance: .
d_gene: .
v_gene: TRBV18
j_gene: TRBJ1-1
CDR3nt: TGTGCCAGCTCACCCTCGAGGGATGAGGCTTTCTTT
CDR3aa: CASSPSRDEAFF

abundance: .
d_gene: .
v_gene: TRBV30
j_gene: TRBJ1-2
CDR3nt: TGTGCCTGGGCCCTACCAGGGGACGGCTACACCTTC
CDR3aa: CAWALPGDGYTF

abundance: .
d_gene: .
v_gene: TRBV28
j_gene: TRBJ2-4
CDR3nt: TGTGCCAGCAGTCCGACCCTGGGGGGAAGTCTAGCCAAAAACATTCAGTACTTC
CDR3aa: CASSPTLGGSLAKNIQYF

abundance: .
d_gene: .
v_gene: TRBV24-1
j_gene: TRBJ2-5
CDR3nt: TGTGCCACCAGTGAGCCGACTACCCGCCAAGAGACCCAGTACTTC
CDR3aa: CATSEPTTRQETQYF

abundance: .
d_gene: .
v_gene: TRBV27
j_gene: TRBJ2-5
CDR3nt: TGTGCCAGCAGCCCCTGGGACACCCCCTATGGAAAAGAGACCCAGTACTTC
CDR3aa: CASSPWDTPYGKETQYF

abundance: .
d_gene: .
v_gene: TRBV7-9
j_gene: TRBJ2-7
CDR3nt: TGTGCCAGCGGGACAGGCGGGGGCGAGCAGTACTTC
CDR3aa: CASGTGGGEQYF

abundance: .
d_gene: TRBD2
v_gene: TRBV27
j_gene: TRBJ2-1
CDR3nt: TGTGCCAGCAGTTTCGCGGCAATCGGGGCTAGCGGGTCCTACAATGAGCAGTTCTTC
CDR3aa: CASSFAAIGASGSYNEQFF

abundance: .
d_gene: TRBD2
v_gene: TRBV11-2
j_gene: TRBJ2-7
CDR3nt: TGTGCCAGCAGCCAAACTAGCGGGAGCTTGTCCTACGAGCAGTACTTC
CDR3aa: CASSQTSGSLSYEQYF

abundance: .
d_gene: .
v_gene: TRBV9
j_gene: TRBJ2-3
CDR3nt: TGTGCCAGCAGCTTCACACCTAGCACAGATACGCAGTATTTT
CDR3aa: CASSFTPSTDTQYF

abundance: once
d_gene: .
v_gene: TRBV9
j_gene: TRBJ2-5
CDR3nt: TGTGCCAGCAGCCCTCGCCCGAGCCAAGAGACCCAGTACTTC
CDR3aa: CASSPRPSQETQYF

abundance: .
d_gene: .
v_gene: TRBV27
j_gene: TRBJ2-3
CDR3nt: TGTGCCAGCAGACTGAGCAGGGTGCCAGATACGCAGTATTTT
CDR3aa: CASRLSRVPDTQYF

abundance: .
d_gene: .
v_gene: TRBV11-1
j_gene: TRBJ2-5
CDR3nt: TGTGCCAGCAGCCGAACCGGGACTGTCCAAGAGACCCAGTACTTC
CDR3aa: CASSRTGTVQETQYF

abundance: few
d_gene: TRBD2
v_gene: TRBV28
j_gene: TRBJ2-7
CDR3nt: TGTGCCAGCAGGACTAGCGGGAGGGACGAGCAGTACTTC
CDR3aa: CASRTSGRDEQYF

abundance: .
d_gene: TRBD1
v_gene: TRBV10-3
j_gene: TRBJ1-1
CDR3nt: TGTGCCCTTAGGACAGGGTGGGAGAACACTGAAGCTTTCTTT
CDR3aa: CALRTGWENTEAFF

abundance: .
d_gene: TRBD1
v_gene: TRBV18
j_gene: TRBJ2-7
CDR3nt: TGTGCCAGCTCAACCGGGGACAGGCTCAACGAGCAGTACTTC
CDR3aa: CASSTGDRLNEQYF

abundance: .
d_gene: TRBD2
v_gene: TRBV27
j_gene: TRBJ2-5
CDR3nt: TGTGCCCCGGGGGAGGGAGTGGCAGAGACCCAGTACTTC
CDR3aa: CAPGEGVAETQYF

abundance: once
d_gene: .
v_gene: TRBV29-1
j_gene: TRBJ2-3
CDR3nt: TGCAGCGTTGAGGGGGGTGGTACAGATACGCAGTATTTT
CDR3aa: CSVEGGGTDTQYF

abundance: .
d_gene: .
v_gene: TRBV6-6
j_gene: TRBJ2-1
CDR3nt: TGTGCCAGCAGTTACGGTAGAGGCAATGAGCAGTTCTTC
CDR3aa: CASSYGRGNEQFF

abundance: .
d_gene: TRBD1
v_gene: TRBV2
j_gene: TRBJ2-1
CDR3nt: TGTGCCAGCGGGGGACAGGGGCCCTACAATGAGCAGTTCTTC
CDR3aa: CASGGQGPYNEQFF

abundance: .
d_gene: TRBD1
v_gene: TRBV18
j_gene: TRBJ2-7
CDR3nt: TGTGCCAGCTCAGTAGGGACAGGGCCTCTCTACGAGCAGTACTTC
CDR3aa: CASSVGTGPLYEQYF

abundance: .
d_gene: TRBD2
v_gene: TRBV7-9
j_gene: TRBJ2-7
CDR3nt: TGTGCCAGCAGCCGGACTAGCAAGGACTACGAGCAGTACTTC
CDR3aa: CASSRTSKDYEQYF

abundance: .
d_gene: .
v_gene: TRBV7-2
j_gene: TRBJ1-6
CDR3nt: TGTGCCAGCAGCTTAAGTACAGGGCTTACCTATAATTCACCCCTCCACTTT
CDR3aa: CASSLSTGLTYNSPLHF

abundance: .
d_gene: TRBD2
v_gene: TRBV10-1
j_gene: TRBJ2-5
CDR3nt: TGCGCCAGCAGTGAGGGAGCGGGAGGGGGAGAGACCCAGTACTTC
CDR3aa: CASSEGAGGGETQYF

abundance: .
d_gene: .
v_gene: TRBV24-1
j_gene: TRBJ2-7
CDR3nt: TGTGCCACCAGTGATGGGGCTGAGCAGTACTTC
CDR3aa: CATSDGAEQYF

abundance: .
d_gene: .
v_gene: TRBV7-6
j_gene: TRBJ2-7
CDR3nt: TGTGCCAGCAGCAACACACAGGGGATCGGCGGGGACGAGCAGTACTTC
CDR3aa: CASSNTQGIGGDEQYF

abundance: few
d_gene: .
v_gene: TRBV14
j_gene: TRBJ2-1
CDR3nt: TGTGCCAGCAGCCAAGCGGGAGTAGGAAATGAGCAGTTCTTC
CDR3aa: CASSQAGVGNEQFF

abundance: .
d_gene: .
v_gene: TRBV13
j_gene: TRBJ2-7
CDR3nt: TGTGCCAGCAGCCGACAGGACTCCTACGAGCAGTACTTC
CDR3aa: CASSRQDSYEQYF

abundance: .
d_gene: .
v_gene: TRBV28
j_gene: TRBJ1-5
CDR3nt: TGTGCCAGCAGTTTGTATTACCAGGGGTATAGCAATCAGCCCCAGCATTTT
CDR3aa: CASSLYYQGYSNQPQHF

abundance: .
d_gene: TRBD2
v_gene: TRBV7-2
j_gene: TRBJ2-3
CDR3nt: TGTGCCAGCAGCTTAGCAAGCGGGAGGGTCACAGATACGCAGTATTTT
CDR3aa: CASSLASGRVTDTQYF

abundance: .
d_gene: TRBD2
v_gene: TRBV20-1
j_gene: TRBJ2-2
CDR3nt: TGCAGTGCCAGTTCTAGCGGGAACACCGGGGAGCTGTTTTTT
CDR3aa: CSASSSGNTGELFF

abundance: once
d_gene: TRBD2
v_gene: TRBV18
j_gene: TRBJ2-2
CDR3nt: TGTGCCAGCTCACCAGTTAGCGGGAGCAGCACCGGGGAGCTGTTTTTT
CDR3aa: CASSPVSGSSTGELFF

abundance: .
d_gene: TRBD2
v_gene: TRBV7-2
j_gene: TRBJ2-1
CDR3nt: TGTGCCAGCAGCCCACCGGGACTAGCGGGAGTTGAGCAGTTCTTC
CDR3aa: CASSPPGLAGVEQFF

abundance: .
d_gene: TRBD2
v_gene: TRBV6-5
j_gene: TRBJ2-5
CDR3nt: TGTGCCAGCAGTTACGGGACTAGACAATCGGGGACCCAGTACTTC
CDR3aa: CASSYGTRQSGTQYF

abundance: .
d_gene: .
v_gene: TRBV27
j_gene: TRBJ1-5
CDR3nt: TGTGCCAGCAGTCCGGACTTGTTCAATCAGCCCCAGCATTTT
CDR3aa: CASSPDLFNQPQHF

abundance: few
d_gene: .
v_gene: TRBV13
j_gene: TRBJ1-2
CDR3nt: TGTGCCAGCAGCCAAACCCGGAGCGGGCCGATCTATGGCTACACCTTC
CDR3aa: CASSQTRSGPIYGYTF

abundance: .
d_gene: .
v_gene: TRBV7-3
j_gene: TRBJ2-1
CDR3nt: TGTGCCAGCAGCGTGGACAAATACCCTTACAATGAGCAGTTCTTC
CDR3aa: CASSVDKYPYNEQFF

abundance: .
d_gene: .
v_gene: TRBV30
j_gene: TRBJ1-6
CDR3nt: TGTGCCTGGAGTAGAGATAATTCACCCCTCCACTTT
CDR3aa: CAWSRDNSPLHF

abundance: .
d_gene: TRBD1
v_gene: TRBV5-6
j_gene: TRBJ2-2
CDR3nt: TGTGCCAGCAGCTTCGGGGACAGGGGGCAGACCGGGGAGCTGTTTTTT
CDR3aa: CASSFGDRGQTGELFF